This TCR beta chain stems from a study of identical twins. This CDR3 contains 14 residues. The germline V and J ends were trimmed by 0 bases and 1 base, with 6 bases remaining between them. Per germline, CDR1 LNHDA and CDR2 SQIVND (reference sequence). TCRdb ran MiXCR on the 5' RACE reads and lists one entry per CDR3 protein. The data hold about 920,000 distinct CDR3 sequences, with approximately 13% observed a single time. The sample was also linked to a second study, of yellow fever vaccine responses in identical twins.

The genes are TRBV19 and TRBJ1-1; D unclear. The receptor was derived from a woman under 30 in good health. Material: PBMCs. In DNA form, the CDR3 reads TGTGCCAGTAGTATAGATTCGGGGAACACTGAAGCTTTCTTT. Translation: CASSIDSGNTEAFF. Full variable domain (rest looked up from reference TRBV19 and TRBJ1-1): DGGITQSPKYLFRKEGQNVTLSCEQNLNHDAMYWYRQDPGQGLRLIYYSQIVNDFQKGDIAEGYSVSREKKESFPLTVTSAQKNPTAFYLCASSIDSGNTEAFFGQGTRLTVV.